This TCR beta chain stems from a study of prognosis after radiotherapy for stage I lung cancer. Germline V gene lookup returns CDR1 DFQATT and CDR2 SNEGSKA (reference sequence). This CDR3 is built from 14 residues. After removal of 6 bases from V and 1 base from J, the junction contained 5 bases not matched to a gene. This clonotype was counted many times. Genomic DNA was the source, and TCR beta CDR3 was amplified from it by two-round multiplex PCR. Round-one PCR had primers specific to each TRBV and TRBJ gene. TCRdb re-analysed the multiplex PCR reads in MiXCR, keeping a single row per CDR3 protein. The sample yields tens of thousands of distinct CDR3 sequences, around 27% seen once.

The sample was PBMCs, taken before or after stereotactic body radiation therapy (not recorded which). The sequence derives from a donor aged 50 or older with non-small cell lung cancer. This chain connects TRBV20-1 to TRBJ2-1; 8 bases are a match to TRBD2. CDR3 protein: CSAGGGTSYNEQFF. Written as DNA, the CDR3 is TGCAGTGCCGGGGGGGGCACGTCCTACAATGAGCAGTTCTTC.